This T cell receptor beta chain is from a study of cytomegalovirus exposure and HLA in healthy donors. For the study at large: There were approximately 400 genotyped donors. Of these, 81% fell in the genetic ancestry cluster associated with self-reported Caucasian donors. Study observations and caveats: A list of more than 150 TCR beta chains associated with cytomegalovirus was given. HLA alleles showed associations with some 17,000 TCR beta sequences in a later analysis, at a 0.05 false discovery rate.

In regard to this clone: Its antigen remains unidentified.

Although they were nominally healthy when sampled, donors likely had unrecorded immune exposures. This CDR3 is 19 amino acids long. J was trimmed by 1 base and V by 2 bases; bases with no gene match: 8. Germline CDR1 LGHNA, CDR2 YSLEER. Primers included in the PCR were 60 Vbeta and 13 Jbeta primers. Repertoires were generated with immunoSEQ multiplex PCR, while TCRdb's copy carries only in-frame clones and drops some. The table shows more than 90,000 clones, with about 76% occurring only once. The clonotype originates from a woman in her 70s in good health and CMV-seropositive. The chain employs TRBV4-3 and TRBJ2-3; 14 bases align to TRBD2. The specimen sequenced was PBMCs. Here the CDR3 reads CASSQIKTSGRAGTDTQYF. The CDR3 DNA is TGCGCCAGCAGCCAAATTAAGACTAGCGGGAGGGCCGGCACAGATACGCAGTATTTT.